These 2 T cell receptor beta chains were all obtained from the same sample, sequenced in a study of shared clonotypes between healthy human individuals. Repertoires were generated with immunoSEQ multiplex PCR, while TCRdb's copy carries only in-frame clones and drops some. This table holds about 2.1 million clones, about 94% found once. Terminally differentiated effector memory CD45RA+ cells were left out of the naive CD8 fraction, which was CD45RO-negative and positively selected for CCR7. Input material: naive CD8+ T cells from PBMCs. The receptors were gathered from a man in his late teens or twenties in good health. Some clones in this sample may be carry-over from other donors' samples.

With regard to this clone: At the DNA level, this CDR3 is encoded by other sequences in the same sample as well. The chain combines TRBV6-5 with TRBJ2-1, with D unclear. The ends were cut back, 6 bases at V and 0 bases at J, with 3 bases in the middle. This CDR3 spans 12 amino acids. Germline V CDR1 and CDR2: MNHEY, SVGAGI. The CDR3 nucleotides read TGTGCCAGCAGCGGCTCCTACAATGAGCAGTTCTTC. Translating it yields CASSGSYNEQFF.

The genes are TRBV2 and TRBJ2-1, with 7 bases identical to TRBD2. The CDR3 runs to 14 residues. The germline V gene has CDR1 SNHLY and CDR2 FYNNEI. J lost 6 bases, V lost 7 bases, and 9 bases had no gene match. This CDR3 is CASNEAGEGNEQFF. CDR3 DNA sequence: TGTGCCAGCAATGAGGCGGGAGAGGGCAATGAGCAGTTCTTC.